Each of the 9 T cell receptor beta chains below was sequenced from the same sample in a study of regulatory T cells. The primer mix had 52 TRBV and 13 TRBJ primers. Here immunoSEQ multiplex PCR was the method, and the copy in TCRdb shows in-frame clones only, minus some. The table lists 10,000 or so clones, over 75% of them singletons. The sequenced sample consisted of CD8+ T cells sorted from blood. Receptor source: a person aged 18-35 years with CD3G deficiency.

This clone occurred once. The V and J genes are TRBV7-6 and TRBJ2-5; the D gene is possibly TRBD1 (6 bases). Per germline, CDR1 SGHVS and CDR2 FNYEAQ. This CDR3 region has 13 residues. V lost 8 bases and J 4 bases, leaving 14 bases between the germline ends. CDR3 sequence reads: CASSQGRPETQYF. DNA for the CDR3: TGTGCCAGCTCCCAGGGGCGTCCAGAGACCCAGTACTTC.

The chain has TRBV6-9 and TRBJ2-1; the D gene is possibly TRBD2 (6 bases). Germline CDR1 MNHGY, CDR2 SVAAGI. This CDR3 contains 14 residues. V lost 5 bases and J 8 bases, leaving 16 bases between the germline ends. CDR3 sequence: CASSGRTASDEQFF. CDR3 bases: TGTGCCAGCAGTGGGAGGACTGCCAGTGATGAGCAGTTCTTC.

Turning to this clone: Germline and junction disagree at one end, which may indicate a read error. V is TRBV6-1 and J is TRBJ2-7; no clear D gene. Per germline, CDR1 MNHNS and CDR2 SASEGT. This CDR3 is 12 amino acids long. The CDR3 coding sequence is TGTGCCAGCAGTGAAGCGGGCTACGGGCAGTACTTC. It specifies CASSEAGYGQYF.

V and J are TRBV10-3 and TRBJ1-2, with D possibly being TRBD1 (5 bases). The germline V gene encodes CDR1 ENHRY and CDR2 SYGVKD. The CDR3 consists of 15 residues. V was shortened by 6 bases and J by 2 bases, with 16 bases between the two germline ends. CDR3 bases: TGTGCCATCAGAACGGGGGTCGAAGGGAACTATGGCTACACCTTC. This sequence encodes CAIRTGVEGNYGYTF.

This clone qualifies as medium-sized. The same CDR3 also results from other DNA sequences found in this sample. This chain links TRBV6-1 with TRBJ2-7; 7 bases agree with TRBD2. This CDR3 has 14 amino acids. Per germline, CDR1 MNHNS and CDR2 SASEGT. Trimming took 4 bases from V and 4 from J; bases not matched to a gene: 7. In DNA, the CDR3 is TGTGCCAGCAGTGTTAGTCAGGGAGGGTACGAGCAGTACTTC. This gives the protein CASSVSQGGYEQYF.

Sample share makes this clone medium-sized. A much larger clone differs by one base, so this may be a read error. The sample has other DNA sequences that encode this CDR3 too. The chain couples TRBV6-1 to TRBJ1-1, with a weak D call TRBD1 (5 bases). The CDR3 has 12 amino acids. The germline V gene has CDR1 MNHNS and CDR2 SASEGT. Trimming pared 4 bases from V and 5 bases from J, leaving 8 bases between. The DNA of the CDR3 is TGTGCCAGCAGTGTGGGGGAGACTGAAGCTTTCTTT. This sequence encodes CASSVGETEAFF.

This clone was seen a handful of times. The chain uses TRBV7-9 and TRBJ2-5; no clear D gene. The CDR3 runs 12 residues. The germline V and J ends were trimmed by 1 base and 5 bases, with 5 bases remaining between them. CDR1 is SEHNR, CDR2 FQNEAQ, per germline (reference sequence). The CDR3 DNA reads TGTGCCAGCAGCTTAGAATGGGAGACCCAGTACTTC. This translates into CASSLEWETQYF.

This chain connects TRBV7-8 to TRBJ2-3, with D possibly being TRBD2 (6 bases). Trimming took off 2 bases at V and 11 bases at J, with 14 bases between the two ends. CDR1 is SGHVS and CDR2 is FQNEAQ in the germline V gene. CDR3 length: 13 amino acids. CDR3 bases: TGTGCCAGCAGCTTAACCGGGGGTCGGGAGCAGTATTTT. It encodes CASSLTGGREQYF.

This sequence joins TRBV7-6 and TRBJ2-3; 12 bases are shared with TRBD2. The length of the CDR3 is 15 residues. J lost 3 bases, V lost 5 bases, and 3 bases had no gene match. The germline V gene encodes CDR1 SGHVS and CDR2 FNYEAQ. CDR3 in DNA: TGTGCCAGCAGCAGGACTAGCGGGGTGACAGATACGCAGTATTTT. Its translation: CASSRTSGVTDTQYF.